A single sample gave rise to the 28 T cell receptor beta chains below, sequenced in a study of OX40 agonist ivuxolimab in advanced cancers. Some clones are missing from TCRdb's copy, which holds only in-frame ones; the method was immunoSEQ multiplex PCR. This sample yields 65,000 to 75,000 clones, of which approximately 90% are seen a single time; approximately 0.98% belongs to the top ten. The sequenced sample was CD4+ or CD8+ T cells sorted from blood, obtained in a trial of the OX40 agonist ivuxolimab. The source is an adult with an advanced solid tumor such as melanoma, head and neck, liver or kidney cancer.

The chain is built from TRBV25-1 and TRBJ2-2; 7 nucleotides align to TRBD1. Unmatched junction bases numbered 4, after V lost 4 bases and J lost 5 bases. The CDR3 is 14 residues long. Per the germline V gene, CDR1 is MGHDK and CDR2 is SYGVNS. The CDR3 region has the DNA TGTGCCAGCAGTGGTTCAGGGGGAACCGGGGAGCTGTTTTTT. Translated, it gives CASSGSGGTGELFF.

The rearrangement joins TRBV15 to TRBJ2-7; either TRBD1 or TRBD2 may supply D (5 bases each). V was clipped by 3 bases and J by 1 base, with 13 bases between them. The germline gives CDR1 LNHNV, CDR2 YYDKDF (reference sequence). The CDR3 extends over 15 amino acids. Here the CDR3 DNA reads TGTGCCACCAGCAGGGATAGGGACGCGTCCTACGAGCAGTACTTC. As protein: CATSRDRDASYEQYF.

This chain connects TRBV5-4 to TRBJ2-1; 9 nucleotides align to TRBD1. The CDR3 is 13 amino acids. With 6 bases clipped from V and 6 bases from J, the junction kept 4 bases outside the gene matches. The germline V gene has CDR1 SGHNT and CDR2 YYREEE (reference sequence). The CDR3 nucleotides read TGTGCCAGCACGCTGACAGGGGGCAATGAGCAGTTCTTC. It specifies CASTLTGGNEQFF.

The chain uses TRBV6-5 and TRBJ2-7, with D perhaps TRBD2 (6 bases). The CDR3 is 14 residues long. V was pared by 8 bases and J by 0 bases, with 14 bases between. Germline CDR1 is MNHEY and CDR2 is SVGAGI. For the CDR3, the DNA is TGTGCCAGCTCCGGGACTTTTAGCTCCTACGAGCAGTACTTC. Translated: CASSGTFSSYEQYF.

The V gene is TRBV6-4, the J gene TRBJ2-1; TRBD1 agrees at 9 bases. The CDR3 spans 18 residues. From germline, CDR1 is MRHNA and CDR2 SNTAGT. Losses at the gene ends were 4 bases for V and 3 bases for J; bases not matched to a gene: 13. The CDR3 reads CASSGKDWDRDIYNEQFF. CDR3 sequence (DNA): TGTGCCAGCAGTGGAAAGGACTGGGACAGGGATATCTACAATGAGCAGTTCTTC.

The V call is TRBV5-1, the J call TRBJ2-7, with D maybe TRBD1 (6 bases). In germline, CDR1 is SGHRS, CDR2 YFSETQ. CDR3 size: 15 residues. The V end was cut by 0 bases, the J end by 3 bases, with 13 bases between. The CDR3 bases are TGCGCCAGCAGCTTGGAAGGGACAATCAACTACGAGCAGTACTTC. As protein: CASSLEGTINYEQYF.

This clone was seen only a few times. The rearrangement uses TRBV7-9 and TRBJ1-3, with D unresolved. CDR3 length: 14 residues. CDR1 SEHNR and CDR2 FQNEAQ come from the germline V gene (reference sequence). With 2 bases removed from V and 6 bases from J, the gap between germline ends came to 11 bases. CDR3 nucleotide sequence: TGTGCCAGCAGCTTAAATAGTCTCGCAAACACCATATATTTT. Protein: CASSLNSLANTIYF.

This chain uses TRBV7-2 with TRBJ2-3, with 9 nucleotides matching TRBD1. Germline values: CDR1 SGHTA, CDR2 FQGNSA. This CDR3 comprises 16 residues. Germline trimming cut 5 bases from V and 1 base from J; bases unmatched to any gene: 7. The CDR3 here is CASSPQWTGGTDTQYF. The CDR3 DNA reads TGTGCCAGCAGCCCCCAATGGACAGGGGGCACAGATACGCAGTATTTT.

This clone was detected a few times. The rearrangement uses TRBV6-6 and TRBJ1-1; possible D gene TRBD1, 6 bases. Germline CDR1 reads MNHNY; CDR2 reads SVGAGI (reference sequence). This CDR3 spans 14 amino acids. V was cut by 4 bases and J by 9 bases, with 18 bases left in between. For the CDR3, the DNA is TGTGCCAGCAGTTCTACCGAGACAGGTGAGAAAGCTTTCTTT. Its translation is CASSSTETGEKAFF.

The chain uses TRBV7-3 and TRBJ2-1; 11 nucleotides align to TRBD2. This CDR3 has 17 residues. J gave up 5 bases and V 2 bases, and 8 bases lay outside the gene matches. Per the germline V gene, CDR1 is SGHTA and CDR2 is FQGTGA. CDR3 in DNA: TGTGCCAGCAGCTTACCCCCGGGACTAGCGGTCAACAATGAGCAGTTCTTC. This encodes CASSLPPGLAVNNEQFF.

The rearrangement joins TRBV9 to TRBJ2-3; no reliable D call. Germline CDR1 is SGDLS and CDR2 is YYNGEE. The CDR3 runs 14 residues. Trimming took off 0 bases at V and 7 bases at J, with 12 bases between the two ends. CDR3 loop: CASSVGGMGNTQYF. The DNA of the CDR3 is TGTGCCAGCAGCGTAGGTGGGATGGGAAATACGCAGTATTTT.

V usage is TRBV18 and J usage is TRBJ2-2; 7 bases are a match to TRBD1. Germline CDR1 reads KGHSH; CDR2 reads LQKENI. Trimming took 6 bases from V and 3 from J; bases not matched to a gene: 4. The CDR3 is made up of 14 amino acids. Here the CDR3 DNA reads TGTGCCAGCTCTCCTACAGGGGACACCGGGGAGCTGTTTTTT. Protein sequence: CASSPTGDTGELFF. The complete variable domain, with remaining parts taken from reference TRBV18 and TRBJ2-2, reads NAGVMQNPRHLVRRRGQEARLRCSPMKGHSHVYWYRQLPEEGLKFMVYLQKENIIDESGMPKERFSAEFPKEGPSILRIQQVVRGDSAAYFCASSPTGDTGELFFGEGSRLTVL.

This clone appeared once. V and J are TRBV5-4 and TRBJ2-1; 9 bases line up with TRBD1. V lost 4 bases, J lost 3 bases, and 5 bases stayed unmatched. The CDR3 is made up of 15 amino acids. Germline lookup yields CDR1 SGHNT and CDR2 YYREEE (reference sequence). The CDR3 sequence: CASSRRTGVYNEQFF. CDR3 coding DNA: TGTGCCAGCAGCCGCAGGACAGGGGTCTACAATGAGCAGTTCTTC.

The V gene is TRBV12-5, the J gene TRBJ1-1; tentative D call: TRBD1 (5 bases). Germline-derived CDR1 and CDR2 are LGHNT and FRNRAP. V was cut by 4 bases and J by 7 bases, with 16 bases left in between. The CDR3 sequence is 14 residues long. The CDR3 spells CASGSLGRAGEAFF. CDR3 nucleotides: TGTGCTAGTGGTTCTCTGGGCAGGGCGGGTGAAGCTTTCTTT.

V gene TRBV9 combines with J gene TRBJ2-2; D ambiguous. Trimming pared 4 bases from V and 7 bases from J, leaving 23 bases between. This CDR3 is 17 amino acids long. Per the germline V gene, CDR1 is SGDLS and CDR2 is YYNGEE. The CDR3 region has the DNA TGTGCCAGCAGCAGCCCATCGCCGGGTTTTGGTATCGGGGAGCTGTTTTTT. This sequence encodes CASSSPSPGFGIGELFF.

This rearrangement joins TRBV6-5 to TRBJ2-1; no clear D gene. Germline CDR1 and CDR2: MNHEY and SVGAGI. V was clipped by 2 bases and J by 9 bases, with 11 bases between them. The CDR3 covers 13 residues. CDR3 DNA: TGTGCCAGCAGTTACCTACAAACCGGTGAGCAGTTCTTC. Protein product: CASSYLQTGEQFF.

This clone was counted a few times. The chain employs TRBV5-1 and TRBJ2-3, with unresolved D. The CDR3 is made up of 15 amino acids. V lost 0 bases and J 2 bases, leaving 10 bases between the germline ends. Germline CDR1 and CDR2: SGHRS and YFSETQ. The CDR3 region has the DNA TGCGCCAGCAGCTTGGTGGGCGGAATCACAGATACGCAGTATTTT. This sequence encodes CASSLVGGITDTQYF.

The DNA of the CDR3 is TGTGCCAGCAGCGGTGGGGGGACAGGGGGCGAAGAGACCCAGTACTTC. Residues: CASSGGGTGGEETQYF. This chain joins TRBV9 and TRBJ2-5; 12 nucleotides agree with TRBD1. V shed 3 bases and J 3 bases; nucleotides not matched to a gene: 6. The CDR3 runs to 16 residues. The V gene's germline CDR1 is SGDLS and CDR2 YYNGEE.

The chain has TRBV6-5 and TRBJ2-3; possibly TRBD2 for D (6 bases). The CDR3 contains 15 residues. The germline gives CDR1 MNHEY, CDR2 SVGAGI. Trimming shortened V by 5 bases and J by 1 base, and 13 bases separated the two germline ends. CDR3 sequence (DNA): TGTGCCAGCAGTCATCGGGGGTTTGGCACAGATACGCAGTATTTT. It codes for CASSHRGFGTDTQYF.

The gene calls are TRBV6-4 and TRBJ1-1; D not certain. CDR1 and CDR2 from the germline V gene are MRHNA and SNTAGT. V lost 3 bases, J lost 0 bases, and 5 bases lay in between. The CDR3 spans 13 residues. CDR3 sequence: CASSDQMNTEAFF. CDR3 DNA: TGTGCCAGCAGTGATCAGATGAACACTGAAGCTTTCTTT.

The chain links TRBV16 to TRBJ1-1; TRBD1 is a possible D gene (6 bases). The CDR3 is 14 residues long. Trimming stripped 4 bases from V and 4 bases from J, with 13 bases between. Germline V gene data show CDR1 as KGHSY and CDR2 as FQNENV. The CDR3 loop is CASSPGTSPTEAFF. CDR3 bases: TGTGCCAGCAGCCCCGGGACAAGTCCCACTGAAGCTTTCTTT. The full variable domain, its missing parts supplied by reference TRBV16 and TRBJ1-1, is GEEVAQTPKHLVRGEGQKAKLYCAPIKGHSYVFWYQQVLKNEFKFLISFQNENVFDETGMPKERFSAKCLPNSPCSLEIQATKLEDSAVYFCASSPGTSPTEAFFGQGTRLTVV.

The chain joins TRBV5-1 to TRBJ2-2, with TRBD2 identical over 8 bases. Germline lookup yields CDR1 SGHRS and CDR2 YFSETQ. The CDR3 is made up of 16 amino acids. V was pared by 3 bases and J by 2 bases, with 6 bases of the junction left unmatched. The CDR3 DNA reads as TGCGCCAGCAGCTCGAGCGGGAGCCTTAACACCGGGGAGCTGTTTTTT. It translates to CASSSSGSLNTGELFF.

The chain recombines TRBV5-4 with TRBJ2-1, with TRBD2 matching 11 bases. The J segment lost 2 bases and the V segment lost 4 bases, leaving 5 bases of the junction unmatched. Germline V lookup: CDR1 SGHNT, CDR2 YYREEE (reference sequence). The CDR3 sequence is 16 residues long. Here the CDR3 reads CASSNRLAGPYNEQFF. The CDR3 DNA reads TGTGCCAGCAGCAATAGACTAGCGGGGCCCTACAATGAGCAGTTCTTC.

This chain connects TRBV27 to TRBJ1-5; D uncertain. This CDR3 has 13 amino acids. Germline V gene data show CDR1 as MNHEY and CDR2 as SMNVEV (reference sequence). V was clipped by 2 bases and J by 6 bases, with 8 bases between them. CDR3 DNA sequence: TGTGCCAGCAGTTTACTCCGGGGTCAGCCCCAGCATTTT. It encodes CASSLLRGQPQHF.

The chain employs TRBV29-1 and TRBJ2-1; 15 bases match TRBD2. Trimming took 7 bases from V and 9 from J; bases not matched to a gene: 7. Germline assignment: CDR1 SQVTM and CDR2 ANQGSEA. The CDR3 is 14 amino acids. The CDR3 DNA sequence: TGCAGCGGAAAGGGACTAGCGGGAGGAGGTGAGCAGTTCTTC. This encodes CSGKGLAGGGEQFF.

This rearrangement joins TRBV5-1 to TRBJ2-2; 10 bases are shared with TRBD2. V lost 4 bases to trimming and J lost 4 bases; unmatched junction nucleotides: 7. The CDR3 extends over 16 amino acids. CDR1 is SGHRS and CDR2 is YFSETQ in the germline V gene. The CDR3 nucleotides are TGCGCCAGCAGCGGGGGATGGACTAGCGGCACCGGGGAGCTGTTTTTT. Amino acid sequence: CASSGGWTSGTGELFF.

This clone appeared a few times. The rearrangement links TRBV4-1 to TRBJ1-2, with D maybe TRBD1 (5 bases). CDR3 length: 16 residues. V was cut by 0 bases and J by 3 bases, with 14 bases left in between. CDR1 and CDR2 (germline): MGHRA, YSYEKL. The CDR3 DNA reads as TGCGCCAGCAGCCAAGACGGCATGGGGGGTTACTATGGCTACACCTTC. Protein sequence: CASSQDGMGGYYGYTF.

The V call is TRBV4-2, the J call TRBJ2-7; D ambiguous. CDR3 size: 13 residues. Germline V lookup: CDR1 LGHNA, CDR2 YNFKEQ. V shed 1 base and J shed 3 bases, with 7 bases lying between them. The CDR3 DNA sequence: TGTGCCAGCAGCCAAGTAAACAGCTACGAGCAGTACTTC. Translated: CASSQVNSYEQYF.